The 8 T cell receptor beta chains reported below all come from one sample, sequenced in a study of PD-1 blockade in classical Hodgkin lymphoma. Relapse after autologous stem cell transplantation occurred in every patient, and brentuximab vedotin exposure varied. The data were produced by immunoSEQ multiplex PCR, yet TCRdb's version contains in-frame clones alone and is incomplete. The sample contains about 84,000 clones, roughly 90% of which appear only once. Source: peripheral blood mononuclear cells (PBMCs), taken at baseline. These receptor sequences come from a human donor with classical Hodgkin lymphoma.

The J gene is TRBJ2-1, the V gene TRBV19, with D possibly called TRBD1 or TRBD2 (5 bases each). Trimming cost V 5 bases and J 7 bases, with 15 bases left between them. Germline CDR1 LNHDA, CDR2 SQIVND (reference sequence). The CDR3 loop spans 14 amino acids. CDR3 coding DNA: TGTGCCAGTAGTTCTTGGGGGTTAGTTAATGAGCAGTTCTTC. It specifies CASSSWGLVNEQFF. Using reference TRBV19 and TRBJ2-1 for the parts outside the CDR3, the full variable domain is DGGITQSPKYLFRKEGQNVTLSCEQNLNHDAMYWYRQDPGQGLRLIYYSQIVNDFQKGDIAEGYSVSREKKESFPLTVTSAQKNPTAFYLCASSSWGLVNEQFFGPGTRLTVL.

The chain uses TRBV27 and TRBJ2-7; 10 bases agree with TRBD1. Germline V gives CDR1 MNHEY, CDR2 SMNVEV (reference sequence). The CDR3 has 14 amino acids. V was pared by 4 bases and J by 6 bases, with 6 bases of the junction left unmatched. DNA of the CDR3: TGTGCCAGCAGTTCGTCCGGGACAGGGGTCGAGCAGTACTTC. It yields the protein CASSSSGTGVEQYF.

This chain joins TRBV28 and TRBJ2-7, with 11 positions matching TRBD2. The CDR3 loop spans 15 amino acids. Germline CDR1 reads MDHEN; CDR2 reads SYDVKM. J gave up 4 bases and V 6 bases, and 8 bases lay outside the gene matches. CDR3 residues: CASSRGLAGGYEQYF. The CDR3 nucleotides are TGTGCCAGCAGCCGAGGACTAGCGGGTGGATACGAGCAGTACTTC.

The rearrangement joins TRBV7-9 to TRBJ2-1; tentatively, D is TRBD2 (5 bases). This CDR3 contains 17 residues. Looked up from germline, CDR1 is SEHNR and CDR2 is FQNEAQ (reference sequence). V was trimmed by 5 bases and J by 6 bases, leaving 23 bases between them. The CDR3 is CASSLSGPGFEGNEQFF. The CDR3 DNA reads TGTGCCAGCAGCCTATCTGGTCCGGGCTTCGAGGGCAATGAGCAGTTCTTC.

The chain recombines TRBV2 with TRBJ2-5; D gene uncertain. From germline, CDR1 is SNHLY and CDR2 FYNNEI. Trimming shortened V by 4 bases and J by 1 base, and 10 bases separated the two germline ends. This CDR3 region has 14 residues. CDR3 bases: TGTGCCAGCAGTGTCAGACGTTCCCAAGAGACCCAGTACTTC. Translation: CASSVRRSQETQYF.

The rearrangement uses TRBV6-6 and TRBJ2-3; 7 nucleotides line up with TRBD2. J gave up 5 bases and V 2 bases, and 10 bases lay outside the gene matches. Germline assignment: CDR1 MNHNY and CDR2 SVGAGI (reference sequence). The CDR3 has 16 residues. This chain's CDR3 is CASSYDRRERGDTQYF. DNA of the CDR3: TGTGCCAGCAGTTACGATAGGCGGGAGAGGGGAGATACGCAGTATTTT.

The chain combines TRBV7-9 with TRBJ2-3; 7 positions match TRBD2. This CDR3 spans 13 amino acids. The germline V gene encodes CDR1 SEHNR and CDR2 FQNEAQ (reference sequence). J was trimmed by 14 bases and V by 1 base; bases with no gene match: 9. CDR3 region: CASSLEGTTVGYF. The CDR3 DNA reads TGTGCCAGCAGCTTAGAGGGGACTACAGTGGGGTATTTT.

This chain uses TRBV5-1 with TRBJ2-1; D possibly uses TRBD1 or TRBD2 (5 bases each). This CDR3 comprises 18 residues. The germline CDR1 and CDR2 sequences are SGHRS and YFSETQ. The V and J ends lost 4 bases and 8 bases respectively, with 28 bases between them. CDR3 sequence reads: CASSRDPLTATRGDEQFF. The CDR3 bases are TGCGCCAGCAGCCGGGACCCCCTGACAGCTACAAGGGGCGATGAGCAGTTCTTC. Using reference TRBV5-1 and TRBJ2-1 for the parts outside the CDR3, the full variable domain is KAGVTQTPRYLIKTRGQQVTLSCSPISGHRSVSWYQQTPGQGLQFLFEYFSETQRNKGNFPGRFSGRQFSNSRSEMNVSTLELGDSALYLCASSRDPLTATRGDEQFFGPGTRLTVL.